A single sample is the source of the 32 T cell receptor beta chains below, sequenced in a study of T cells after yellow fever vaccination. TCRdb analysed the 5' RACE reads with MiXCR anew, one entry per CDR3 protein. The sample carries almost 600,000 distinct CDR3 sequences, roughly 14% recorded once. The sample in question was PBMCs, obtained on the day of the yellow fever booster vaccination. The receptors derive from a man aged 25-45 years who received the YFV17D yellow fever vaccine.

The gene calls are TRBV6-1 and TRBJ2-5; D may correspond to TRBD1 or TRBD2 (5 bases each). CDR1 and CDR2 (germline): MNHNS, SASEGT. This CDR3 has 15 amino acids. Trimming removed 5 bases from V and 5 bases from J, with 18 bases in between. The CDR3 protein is CASSQSSGLYETQYF. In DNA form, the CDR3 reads TGTGCCAGCAGTCAGAGTTCGGGGCTCTACGAGACCCAGTACTTC.

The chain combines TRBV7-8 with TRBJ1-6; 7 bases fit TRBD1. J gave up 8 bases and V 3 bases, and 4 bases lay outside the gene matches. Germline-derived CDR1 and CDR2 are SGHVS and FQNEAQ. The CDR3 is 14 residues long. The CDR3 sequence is CASSFSGGDSPLHF. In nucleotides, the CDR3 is TGTGCCAGCAGCTTTTCAGGGGGTGATTCACCCCTCCACTTT.

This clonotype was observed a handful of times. Here the CDR3 reads CASSWVIRGLNTGELFF. Here the CDR3 DNA reads TGTGCCAGCAGCTGGGTAATTCGGGGACTGAACACCGGGGAGCTGTTTTTT. The rearrangement joins TRBV7-2 to TRBJ2-2, with TRBD2 as a possible D gene (6 bases). The V gene lost 4 bases and the J gene lost 1 base, with 16 bases spanning the gap. CDR1 and CDR2 from the germline V gene are SGHTA and FQGNSA. The CDR3 has 17 amino acids.

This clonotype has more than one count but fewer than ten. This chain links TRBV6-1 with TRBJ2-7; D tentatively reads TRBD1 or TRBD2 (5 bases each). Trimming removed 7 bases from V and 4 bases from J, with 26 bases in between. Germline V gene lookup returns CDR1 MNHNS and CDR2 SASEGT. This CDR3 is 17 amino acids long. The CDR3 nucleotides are TGTGCCAGCAACGTATGGGGGTTCGATAGTCGGATGTACGAGCAGTACTTC. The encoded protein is CASNVWGFDSRMYEQYF.

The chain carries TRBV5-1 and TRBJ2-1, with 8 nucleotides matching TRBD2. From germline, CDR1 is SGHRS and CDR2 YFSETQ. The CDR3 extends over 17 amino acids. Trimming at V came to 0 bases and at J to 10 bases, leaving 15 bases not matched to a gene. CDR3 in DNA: TGCGCCAGCAGCTTGGGGCTGGGCGGGAGGAGATTTCGAGAGCAGTTCTTC. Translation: CASSLGLGGRRFREQFF. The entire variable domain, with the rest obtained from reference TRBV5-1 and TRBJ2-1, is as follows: KAGVTQTPRYLIKTRGQQVTLSCSPISGHRSVSWYQQTPGQGLQFLFEYFSETQRNKGNFPGRFSGRQFSNSRSEMNVSTLELGDSALYLCASSLGLGGRRFREQFFGPGTRLTVL.

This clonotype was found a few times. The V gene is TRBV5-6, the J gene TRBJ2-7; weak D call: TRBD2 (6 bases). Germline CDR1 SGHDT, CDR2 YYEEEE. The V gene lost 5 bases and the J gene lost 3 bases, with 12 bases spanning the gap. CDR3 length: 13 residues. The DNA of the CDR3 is TGTGCCAGCAGGCGGGGAGAGGGCTACGAGCAGTACTTC. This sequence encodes CASRRGEGYEQYF.

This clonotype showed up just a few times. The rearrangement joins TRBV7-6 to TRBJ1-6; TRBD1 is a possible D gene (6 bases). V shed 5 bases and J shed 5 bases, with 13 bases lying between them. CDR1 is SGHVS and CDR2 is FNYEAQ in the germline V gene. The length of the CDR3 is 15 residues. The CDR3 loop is CASSPWGADNSPLHF. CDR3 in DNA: TGTGCCAGCAGCCCTTGGGGGGCGGATAATTCACCCCTCCACTTT.

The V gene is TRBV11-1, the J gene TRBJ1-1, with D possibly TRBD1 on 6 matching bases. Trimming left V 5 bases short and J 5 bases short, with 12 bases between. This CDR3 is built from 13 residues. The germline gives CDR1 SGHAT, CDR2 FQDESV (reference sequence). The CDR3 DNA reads TGTGCCAGCAGCCTCTACAGGGAAACTGAAGCTTTCTTT. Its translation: CASSLYRETEAFF.

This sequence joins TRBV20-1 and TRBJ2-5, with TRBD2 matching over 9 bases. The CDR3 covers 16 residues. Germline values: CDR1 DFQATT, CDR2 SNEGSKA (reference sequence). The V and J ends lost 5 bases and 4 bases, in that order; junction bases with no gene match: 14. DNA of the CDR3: TGCAGTGCTGGACATCCGGGACTAGCAGCGGGAGAGACCCAGTACTTC. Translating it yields CSAGHPGLAAGETQYF.

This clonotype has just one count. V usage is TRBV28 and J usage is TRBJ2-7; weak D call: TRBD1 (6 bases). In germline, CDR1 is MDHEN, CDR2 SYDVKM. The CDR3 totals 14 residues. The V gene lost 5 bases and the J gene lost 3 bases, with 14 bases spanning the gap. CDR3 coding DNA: TGTGCCAGCAGTCCTTACGACAGGAACTACGAGCAGTACTTC. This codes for CASSPYDRNYEQYF.

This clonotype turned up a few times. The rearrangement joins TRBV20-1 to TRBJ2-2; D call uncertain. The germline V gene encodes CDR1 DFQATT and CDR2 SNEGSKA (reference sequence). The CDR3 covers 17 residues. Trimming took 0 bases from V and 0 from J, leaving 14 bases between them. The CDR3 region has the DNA TGCAGTGCTAGAGACCTCTCTACGGCGCCGAACACCGGGGAGCTGTTTTTT. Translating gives CSARDLSTAPNTGELFF.

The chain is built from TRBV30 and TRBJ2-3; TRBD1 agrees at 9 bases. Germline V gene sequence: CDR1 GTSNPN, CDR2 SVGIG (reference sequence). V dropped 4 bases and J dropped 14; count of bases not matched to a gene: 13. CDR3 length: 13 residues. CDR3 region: CAWTGQGASVGYF. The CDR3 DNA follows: TGTGCCTGGACGGGACAGGGTGCCAGTGTGGGGTATTTT.

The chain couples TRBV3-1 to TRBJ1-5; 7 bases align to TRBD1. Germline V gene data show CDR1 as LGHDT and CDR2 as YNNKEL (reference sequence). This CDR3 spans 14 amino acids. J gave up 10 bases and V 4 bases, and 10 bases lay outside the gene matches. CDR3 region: CASSPGQAGEPQHF. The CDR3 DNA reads TGTGCCAGCAGCCCCGGACAGGCGGGAGAACCCCAGCATTTT. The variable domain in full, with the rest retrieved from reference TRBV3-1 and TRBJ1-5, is DTAVSQTPKYLVTQMGNDKSIKCEQNLGHDTMYWYKQDSKKFLKIMFSYNNKELIINETVPNRFSPKSPDKAHLNLHINSLELGDSAVYFCASSPGQAGEPQHFGDGTRLSIL.

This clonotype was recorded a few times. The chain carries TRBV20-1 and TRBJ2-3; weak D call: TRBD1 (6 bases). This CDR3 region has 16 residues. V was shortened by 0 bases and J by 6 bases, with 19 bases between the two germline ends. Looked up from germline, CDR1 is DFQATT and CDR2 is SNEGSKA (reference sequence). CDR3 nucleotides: TGCAGTGCTAGAGATCCCTCGGAAGGGGGTGTGGATACGCAGTATTTT. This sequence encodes CSARDPSEGGVDTQYF.

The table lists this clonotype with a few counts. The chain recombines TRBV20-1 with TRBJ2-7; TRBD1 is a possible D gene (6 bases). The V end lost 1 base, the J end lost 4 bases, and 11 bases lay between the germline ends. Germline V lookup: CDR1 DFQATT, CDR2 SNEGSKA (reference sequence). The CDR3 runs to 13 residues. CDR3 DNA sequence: TGCAGTGCTAGAGCCGTTAGGGGGTACGAGCAGTACTTC. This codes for CSARAVRGYEQYF.

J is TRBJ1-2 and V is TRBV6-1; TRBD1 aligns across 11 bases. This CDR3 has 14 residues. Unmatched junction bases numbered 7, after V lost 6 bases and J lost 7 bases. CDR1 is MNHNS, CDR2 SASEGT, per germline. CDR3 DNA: TGTGCCAGCAGGCTGGACAGGGGGCAAATTGGCTACACCTTC. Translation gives CASRLDRGQIGYTF.

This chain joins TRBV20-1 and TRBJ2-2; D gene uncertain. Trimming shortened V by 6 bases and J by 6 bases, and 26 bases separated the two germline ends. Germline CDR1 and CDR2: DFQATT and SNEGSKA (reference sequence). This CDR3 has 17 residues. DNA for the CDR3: TGCAGTGCGAGGCCCCTCCGTGCCCATTCATTGTCCGGGGAGCTGTTTTTT. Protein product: CSARPLRAHSLSGELFF.

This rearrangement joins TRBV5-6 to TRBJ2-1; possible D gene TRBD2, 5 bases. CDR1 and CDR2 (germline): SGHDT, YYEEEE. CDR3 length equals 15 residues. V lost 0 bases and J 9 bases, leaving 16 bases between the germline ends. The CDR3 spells CASSLAAGVFAEQFF. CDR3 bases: TGTGCCAGCAGCTTGGCGGCCGGGGTATTCGCTGAGCAGTTCTTC.

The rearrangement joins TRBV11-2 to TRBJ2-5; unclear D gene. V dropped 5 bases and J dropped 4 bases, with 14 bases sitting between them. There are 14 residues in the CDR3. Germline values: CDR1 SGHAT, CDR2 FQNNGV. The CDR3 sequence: CASSHLEPGETQYF. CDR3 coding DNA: TGTGCCAGCAGCCACCTGGAACCAGGAGAGACCCAGTACTTC. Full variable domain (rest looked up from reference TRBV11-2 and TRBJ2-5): EAGVAQSPRYKIIEKRQSVAFWCNPISGHATLYWYQQILGQGPKLLIQFQNNGVVDDSQLPKDRFSAERLKGVDSTLKIQPAKLEDSAVYLCASSHLEPGETQYFGPGTRLLVL.

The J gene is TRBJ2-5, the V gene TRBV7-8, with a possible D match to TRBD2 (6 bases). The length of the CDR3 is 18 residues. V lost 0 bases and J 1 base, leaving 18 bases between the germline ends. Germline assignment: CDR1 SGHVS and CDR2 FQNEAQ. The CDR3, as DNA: TGTGCCAGCAGCTTAGCGTGGTGGCGGGGAAGACTCCAAGAGACCCAGTACTTC. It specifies CASSLAWWRGRLQETQYF.

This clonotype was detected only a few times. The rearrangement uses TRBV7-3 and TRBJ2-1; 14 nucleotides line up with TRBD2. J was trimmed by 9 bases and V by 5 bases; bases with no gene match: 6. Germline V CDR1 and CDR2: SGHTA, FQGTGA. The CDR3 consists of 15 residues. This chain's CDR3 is CASSPGTSGSFEQFF. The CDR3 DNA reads TGTGCCAGCAGCCCAGGGACTAGCGGGAGCTTTGAGCAGTTCTTC.

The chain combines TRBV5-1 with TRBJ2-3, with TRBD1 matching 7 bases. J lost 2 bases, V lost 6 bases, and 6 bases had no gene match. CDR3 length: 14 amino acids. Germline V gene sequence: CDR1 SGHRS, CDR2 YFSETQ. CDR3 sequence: CASNDRVDTDTQYF. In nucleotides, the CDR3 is TGCGCCAGCAACGACAGGGTAGACACAGATACGCAGTATTTT.

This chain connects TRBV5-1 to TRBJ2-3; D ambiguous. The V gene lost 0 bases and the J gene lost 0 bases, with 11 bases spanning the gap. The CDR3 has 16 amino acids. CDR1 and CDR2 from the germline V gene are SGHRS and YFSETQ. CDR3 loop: CASSLGLSPSTDTQYF. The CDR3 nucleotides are TGCGCCAGCAGCTTGGGACTCTCCCCCAGCACAGATACGCAGTATTTT.

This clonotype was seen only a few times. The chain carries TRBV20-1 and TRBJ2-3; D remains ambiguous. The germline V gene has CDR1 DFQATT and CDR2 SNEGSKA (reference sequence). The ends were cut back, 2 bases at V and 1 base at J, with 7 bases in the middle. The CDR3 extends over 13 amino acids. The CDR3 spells CSARHDGTDTQYF. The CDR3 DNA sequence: TGCAGTGCTAGACACGATGGCACAGATACGCAGTATTTT.

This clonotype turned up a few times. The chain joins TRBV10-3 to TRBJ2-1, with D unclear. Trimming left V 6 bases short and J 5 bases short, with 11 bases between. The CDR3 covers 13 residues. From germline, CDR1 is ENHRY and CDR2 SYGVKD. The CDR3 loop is CAIRRDSNNEQFF. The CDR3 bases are TGTGCCATCAGAAGGGATAGTAACAATGAGCAGTTCTTC.

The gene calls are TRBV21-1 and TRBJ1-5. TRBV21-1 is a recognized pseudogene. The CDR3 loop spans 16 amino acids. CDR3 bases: TGTGCCAGCGTGAAAGACTCACAGGGCCCCGGGGATCCCCAGCATTTT. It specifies CASVKDSQGPGDPQHF.

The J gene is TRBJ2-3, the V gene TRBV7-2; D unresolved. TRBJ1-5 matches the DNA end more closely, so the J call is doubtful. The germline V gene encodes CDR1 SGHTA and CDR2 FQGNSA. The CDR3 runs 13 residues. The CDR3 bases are TGTGCCAGCAGCGTGAGGGTGCCAGATACGCAGCATTTT. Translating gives CASSVRVPDTQHF.

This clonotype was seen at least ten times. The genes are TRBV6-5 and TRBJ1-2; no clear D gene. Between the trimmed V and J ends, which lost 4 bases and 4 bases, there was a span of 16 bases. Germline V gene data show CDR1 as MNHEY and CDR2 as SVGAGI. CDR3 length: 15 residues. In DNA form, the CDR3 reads TGTGCCAGCAGTTTTGACCCGGAGCCGACCTATGGCTACACCTTC. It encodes CASSFDPEPTYGYTF.

This chain's CDR3 is CSARTGTSVETQYF. For the CDR3, the DNA is TGCAGTGCTAGAACCGGGACTAGCGTAGAGACCCAGTACTTC. The chain couples TRBV20-1 to TRBJ2-5; 10 bases map to TRBD2. Germline V lookup: CDR1 DFQATT, CDR2 SNEGSKA (reference sequence). The CDR3 runs to 14 residues. After removal of 2 bases from V and 4 bases from J, the junction contained 4 bases not matched to a gene.

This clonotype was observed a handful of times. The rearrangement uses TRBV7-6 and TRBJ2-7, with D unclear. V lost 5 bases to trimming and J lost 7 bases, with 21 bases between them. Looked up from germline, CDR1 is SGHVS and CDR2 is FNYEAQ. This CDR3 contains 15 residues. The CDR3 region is CASSGGPRRVGEQYF. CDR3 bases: TGTGCCAGCAGCGGTGGCCCTAGAAGGGTAGGGGAGCAGTACTTC.

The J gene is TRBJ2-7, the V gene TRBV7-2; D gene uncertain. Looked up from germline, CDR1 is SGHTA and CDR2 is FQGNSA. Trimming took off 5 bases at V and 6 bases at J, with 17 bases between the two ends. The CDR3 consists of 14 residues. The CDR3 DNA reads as TGTGCCAGCAGCACTACACGTTCTCTTTCCGAGCAGTACTTC. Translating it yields CASSTTRSLSEQYF.

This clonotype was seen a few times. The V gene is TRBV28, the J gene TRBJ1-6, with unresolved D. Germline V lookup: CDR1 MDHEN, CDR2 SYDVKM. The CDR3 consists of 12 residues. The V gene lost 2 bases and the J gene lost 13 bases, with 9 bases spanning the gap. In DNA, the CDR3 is TGTGCCAGCAGTTTAGAAGATAGGCCCCTCCACTTT. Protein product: CASSLEDRPLHF.